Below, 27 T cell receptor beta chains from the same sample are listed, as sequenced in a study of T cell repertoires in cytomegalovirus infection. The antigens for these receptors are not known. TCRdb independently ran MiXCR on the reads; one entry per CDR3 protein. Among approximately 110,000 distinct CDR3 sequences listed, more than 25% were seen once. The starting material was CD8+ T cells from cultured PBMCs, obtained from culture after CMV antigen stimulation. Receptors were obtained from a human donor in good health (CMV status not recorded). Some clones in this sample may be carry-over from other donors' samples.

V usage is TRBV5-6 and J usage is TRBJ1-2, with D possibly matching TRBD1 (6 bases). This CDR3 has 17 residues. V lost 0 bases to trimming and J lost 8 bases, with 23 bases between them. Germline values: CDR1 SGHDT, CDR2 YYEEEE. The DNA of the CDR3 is TGTGCCAGCAGCTTGGCCCCAACAGGGATGTCCTATGAAGGCTACACCTTC. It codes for CASSLAPTGMSYEGYTF.

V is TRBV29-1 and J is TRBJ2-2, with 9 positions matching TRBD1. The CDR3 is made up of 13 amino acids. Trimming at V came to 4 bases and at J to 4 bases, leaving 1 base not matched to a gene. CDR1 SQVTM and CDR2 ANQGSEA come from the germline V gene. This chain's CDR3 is CSVGTGATGELFF. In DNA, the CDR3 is TGCAGCGTTGGGACAGGGGCCACCGGGGAGCTGTTTTTT.

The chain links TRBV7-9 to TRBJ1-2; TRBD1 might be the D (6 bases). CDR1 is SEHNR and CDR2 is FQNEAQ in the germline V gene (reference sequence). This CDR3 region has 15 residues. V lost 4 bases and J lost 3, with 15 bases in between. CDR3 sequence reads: CASSSGGGRHYGYTF. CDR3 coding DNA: TGTGCCAGCAGCTCAGGAGGGGGTAGGCACTATGGCTACACCTTC.

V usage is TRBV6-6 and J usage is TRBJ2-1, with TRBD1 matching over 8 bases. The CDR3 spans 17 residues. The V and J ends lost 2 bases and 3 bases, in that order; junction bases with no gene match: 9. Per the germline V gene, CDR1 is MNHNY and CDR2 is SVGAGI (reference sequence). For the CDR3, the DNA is TGTGCCAGCAGTTACCTAGACAGGGGAGAGTACTACAATGAGCAGTTCTTC. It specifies CASSYLDRGEYYNEQFF.

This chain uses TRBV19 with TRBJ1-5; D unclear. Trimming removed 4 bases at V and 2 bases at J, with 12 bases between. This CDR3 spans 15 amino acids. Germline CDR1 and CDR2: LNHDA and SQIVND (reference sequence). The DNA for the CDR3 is TGTGCCAGTAGTACTTATGGCGCGGGCAATCAGCCCCAGCATTTT. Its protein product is CASSTYGAGNQPQHF.

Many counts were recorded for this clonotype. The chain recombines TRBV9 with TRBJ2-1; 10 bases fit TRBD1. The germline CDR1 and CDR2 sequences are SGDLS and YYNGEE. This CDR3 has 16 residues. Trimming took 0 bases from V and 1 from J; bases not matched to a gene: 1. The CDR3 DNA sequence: TGTGCCAGCAGCGTAGGACAGGGGGCTTCCTACAATGAGCAGTTCTTC. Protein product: CASSVGQGASYNEQFF.

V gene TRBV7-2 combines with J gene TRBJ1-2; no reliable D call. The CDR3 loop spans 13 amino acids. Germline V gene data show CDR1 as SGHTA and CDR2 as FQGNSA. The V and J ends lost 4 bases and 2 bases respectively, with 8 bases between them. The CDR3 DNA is TGTGCCAGCAGCTCTTCAGTGAACTATGGCTACACCTTC. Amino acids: CASSSSVNYGYTF.

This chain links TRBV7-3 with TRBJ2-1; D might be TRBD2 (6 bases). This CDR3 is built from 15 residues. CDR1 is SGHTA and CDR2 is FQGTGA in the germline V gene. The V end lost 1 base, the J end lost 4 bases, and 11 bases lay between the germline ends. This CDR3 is CASSLMASEYNEQFF. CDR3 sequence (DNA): TGTGCCAGCAGCTTAATGGCTAGCGAGTACAATGAGCAGTTCTTC.

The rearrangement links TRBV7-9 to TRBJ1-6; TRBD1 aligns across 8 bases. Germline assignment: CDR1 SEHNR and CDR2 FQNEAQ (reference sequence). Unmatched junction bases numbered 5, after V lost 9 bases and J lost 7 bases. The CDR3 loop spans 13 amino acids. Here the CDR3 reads CASTDRGNSPLHF. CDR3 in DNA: TGTGCCAGTACCGACAGGGGAAATTCACCCCTCCACTTT.

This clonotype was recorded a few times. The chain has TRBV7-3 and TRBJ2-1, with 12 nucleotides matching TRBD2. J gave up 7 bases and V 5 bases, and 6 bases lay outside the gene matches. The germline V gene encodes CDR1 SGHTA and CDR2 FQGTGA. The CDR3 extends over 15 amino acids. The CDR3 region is CASSASGGAGNEQFF. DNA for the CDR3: TGTGCCAGCAGCGCTAGCGGGGGGGCGGGTAATGAGCAGTTCTTC.

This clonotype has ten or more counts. CDR3 sequence reads: CASSPPLREGYTEAFF. DNA of the CDR3: TGTGCCAGCAGCCCCCCCCTTCGTGAGGGATACACTGAAGCTTTCTTT. The chain employs TRBV7-2 and TRBJ1-1; D is ambiguous. The CDR3 loop spans 16 amino acids. Germline V gene lookup returns CDR1 SGHTA and CDR2 FQGNSA. V lost 5 bases to trimming and J lost 3 bases, with 19 bases between them.

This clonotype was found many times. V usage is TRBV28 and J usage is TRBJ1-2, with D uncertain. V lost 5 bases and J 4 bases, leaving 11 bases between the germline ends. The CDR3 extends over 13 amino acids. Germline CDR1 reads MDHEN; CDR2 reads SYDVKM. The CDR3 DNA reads TGTGCCAGCAGTGATGGACTCCCCTATGGCTACACCTTC. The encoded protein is CASSDGLPYGYTF.

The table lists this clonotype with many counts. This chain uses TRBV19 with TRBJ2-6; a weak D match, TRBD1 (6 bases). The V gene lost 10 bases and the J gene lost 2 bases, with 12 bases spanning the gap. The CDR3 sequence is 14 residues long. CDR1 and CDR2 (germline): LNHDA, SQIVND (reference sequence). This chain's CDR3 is CATLRGAGANVLTF. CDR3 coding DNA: TGTGCCACCCTCAGGGGAGCTGGGGCCAACGTCCTGACTTTC.

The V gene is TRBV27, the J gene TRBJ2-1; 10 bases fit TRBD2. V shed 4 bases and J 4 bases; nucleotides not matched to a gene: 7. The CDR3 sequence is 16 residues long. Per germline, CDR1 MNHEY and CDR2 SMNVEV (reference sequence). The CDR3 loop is CASSSSGGASYNEQFF. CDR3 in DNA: TGTGCCAGCAGTTCAAGCGGGGGGGCCTCATACAATGAGCAGTTCTTC.

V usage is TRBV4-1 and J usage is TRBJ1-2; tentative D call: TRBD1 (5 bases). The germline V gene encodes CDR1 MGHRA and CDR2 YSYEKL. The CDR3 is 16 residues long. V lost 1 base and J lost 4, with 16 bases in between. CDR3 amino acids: CASSQGLGDPSYGYTF. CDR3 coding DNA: TGCGCCAGCAGCCAAGGGTTGGGGGATCCTTCCTATGGCTACACCTTC.

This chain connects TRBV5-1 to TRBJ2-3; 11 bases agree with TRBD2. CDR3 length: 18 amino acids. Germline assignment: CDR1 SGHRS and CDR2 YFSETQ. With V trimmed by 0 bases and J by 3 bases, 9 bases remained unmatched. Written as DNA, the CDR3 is TGCGCCAGCAGCTTGGCCGGACTAGCGGGCACGGTGACAGATACGCAGTATTTT. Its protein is CASSLAGLAGTVTDTQYF.

The CDR3 bases are TGCAGCGGGGGACAGGGTCAAGAGACCCAGTACTTC. It codes for CSGGQGQETQYF. The rearrangement links TRBV29-1 to TRBJ2-5, with 9 bases that match TRBD1. With V trimmed by 7 bases and J by 2 bases, 2 bases remained unmatched. This CDR3 contains 12 residues. Germline CDR1 is SQVTM and CDR2 is ANQGSEA.

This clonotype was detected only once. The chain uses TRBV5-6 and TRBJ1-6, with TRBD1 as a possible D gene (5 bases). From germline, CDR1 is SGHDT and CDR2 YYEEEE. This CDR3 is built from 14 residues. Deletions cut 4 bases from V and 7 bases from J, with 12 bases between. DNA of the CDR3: TGTGCCAGCAGCACCCAGGGAGGCAATTCACCCCTCCACTTT. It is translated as CASSTQGGNSPLHF.

CDR3 sequence (DNA): TGTGCCAGCAGCTTGGGCACGGGGGCACGCATAGATACGCAGTATTTT. Translating gives CASSLGTGARIDTQYF. V and J are TRBV5-6 and TRBJ2-3; TRBD1 or TRBD2 may be the D gene (6 bases each). The V gene's germline CDR1 is SGHDT and CDR2 YYEEEE. The V end was cut by 0 bases, the J end by 5 bases, with 16 bases between. This CDR3 has 16 amino acids.

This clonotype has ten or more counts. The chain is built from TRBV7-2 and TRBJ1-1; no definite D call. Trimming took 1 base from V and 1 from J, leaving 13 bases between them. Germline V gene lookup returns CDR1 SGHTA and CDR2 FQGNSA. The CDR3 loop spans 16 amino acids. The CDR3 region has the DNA TGTGCCAGCAGCTTAGAGTCGGCAGGAGCGAACACTGAAGCTTTCTTT. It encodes CASSLESAGANTEAFF. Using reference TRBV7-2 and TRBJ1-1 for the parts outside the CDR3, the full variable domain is GAGVSQSPSNKVTEKGKDVELRCDPISGHTALYWYRQSLGQGLEFLIYFQGNSAPDKSGLPSDRFSAERTGGSVSTLTIQRTQQEDSAVYLCASSLESAGANTEAFFGQGTRLTVV.

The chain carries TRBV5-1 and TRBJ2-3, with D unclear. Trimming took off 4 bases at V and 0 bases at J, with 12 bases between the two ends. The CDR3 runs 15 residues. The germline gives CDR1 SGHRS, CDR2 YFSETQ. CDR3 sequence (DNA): TGCGCCAGCAGCGTCGAAGCCTCTAGCACAGATACGCAGTATTTT. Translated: CASSVEASSTDTQYF.

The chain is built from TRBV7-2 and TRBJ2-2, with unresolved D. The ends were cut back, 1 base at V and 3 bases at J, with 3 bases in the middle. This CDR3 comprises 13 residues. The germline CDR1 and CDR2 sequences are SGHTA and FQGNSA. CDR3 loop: CASSLVYTGELFF. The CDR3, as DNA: TGTGCCAGCAGCTTAGTTTACACCGGGGAGCTGTTTTTT.

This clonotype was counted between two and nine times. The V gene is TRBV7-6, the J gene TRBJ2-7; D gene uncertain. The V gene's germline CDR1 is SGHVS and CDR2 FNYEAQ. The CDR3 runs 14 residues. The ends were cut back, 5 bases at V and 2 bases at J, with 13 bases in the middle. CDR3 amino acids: CASSPRTETYEQYF. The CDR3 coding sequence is TGTGCCAGCAGCCCCCGAACAGAGACCTACGAGCAGTACTTC.

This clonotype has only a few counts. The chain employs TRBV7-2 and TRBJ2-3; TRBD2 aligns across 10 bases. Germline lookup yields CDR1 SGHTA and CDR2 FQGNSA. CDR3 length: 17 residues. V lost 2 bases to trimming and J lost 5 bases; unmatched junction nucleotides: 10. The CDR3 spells CASSLTAWLAGEDTQYF. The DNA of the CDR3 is TGTGCCAGCAGCTTAACGGCCTGGCTAGCGGGGGAAGATACGCAGTATTTT.

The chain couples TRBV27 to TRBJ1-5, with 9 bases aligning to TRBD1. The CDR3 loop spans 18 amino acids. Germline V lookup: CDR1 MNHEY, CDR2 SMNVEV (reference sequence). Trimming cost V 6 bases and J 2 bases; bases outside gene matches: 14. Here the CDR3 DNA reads TGTGCCAGCAGCGAAGGGACAGGGATTTTGGAGGGCAATCAGCCCCAGCATTTT. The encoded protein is CASSEGTGILEGNQPQHF.

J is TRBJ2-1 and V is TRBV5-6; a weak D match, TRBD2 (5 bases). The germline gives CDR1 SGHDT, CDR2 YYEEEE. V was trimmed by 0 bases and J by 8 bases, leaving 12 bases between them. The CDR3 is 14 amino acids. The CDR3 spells CASSLGASFYEQFF. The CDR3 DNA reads TGTGCCAGCAGCTTGGGTGCTAGCTTTTATGAGCAGTTCTTC.

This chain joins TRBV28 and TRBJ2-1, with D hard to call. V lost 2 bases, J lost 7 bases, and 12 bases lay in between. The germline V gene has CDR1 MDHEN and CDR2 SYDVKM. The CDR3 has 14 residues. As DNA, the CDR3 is TGTGCCAGCAGTTTACTGCCCCTAGGTAATGAGCAGTTCTTC. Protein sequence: CASSLLPLGNEQFF.